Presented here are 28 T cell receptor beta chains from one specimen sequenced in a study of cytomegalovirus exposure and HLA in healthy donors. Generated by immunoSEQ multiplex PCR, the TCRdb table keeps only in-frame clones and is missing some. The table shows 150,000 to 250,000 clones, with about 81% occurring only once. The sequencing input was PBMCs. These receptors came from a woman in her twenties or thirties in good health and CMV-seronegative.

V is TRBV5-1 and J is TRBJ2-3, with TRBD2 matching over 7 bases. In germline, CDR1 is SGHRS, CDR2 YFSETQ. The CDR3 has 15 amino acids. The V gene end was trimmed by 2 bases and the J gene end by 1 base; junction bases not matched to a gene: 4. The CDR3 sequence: CASSFSGLRTDTQYF. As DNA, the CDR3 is TGCGCCAGCAGCTTTTCGGGACTACGCACAGATACGCAGTATTTT.

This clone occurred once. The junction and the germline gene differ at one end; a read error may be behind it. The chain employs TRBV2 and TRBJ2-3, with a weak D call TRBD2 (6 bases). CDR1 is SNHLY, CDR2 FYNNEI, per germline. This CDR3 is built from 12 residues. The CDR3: CASGERADTQYF. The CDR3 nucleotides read TGTGCCAGCGGTGAGCGGGCCGATACGCAGTATTTT.

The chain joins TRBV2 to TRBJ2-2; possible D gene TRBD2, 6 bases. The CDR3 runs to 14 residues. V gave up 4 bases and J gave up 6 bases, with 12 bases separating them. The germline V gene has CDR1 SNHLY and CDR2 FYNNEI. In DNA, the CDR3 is TGTGCCAGCAGTGGTAGCGGTTACCCCGGGGAGCTGTTTTTT. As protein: CASSGSGYPGELFF.

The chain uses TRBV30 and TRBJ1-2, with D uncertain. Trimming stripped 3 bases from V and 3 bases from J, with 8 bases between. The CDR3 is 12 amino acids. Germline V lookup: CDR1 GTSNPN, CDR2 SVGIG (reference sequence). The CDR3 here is CAWREGDYGYTF. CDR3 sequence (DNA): TGTGCCTGGAGGGAGGGTGACTATGGCTACACCTTC.

The CDR3 sequence is CASSLAGTGGFYEQYF. CDR3 bases: TGCGCCAGCAGCTTGGCCGGGACAGGGGGCTTTTACGAGCAGTACTTC. The chain couples TRBV5-1 to TRBJ2-7, with TRBD1 identical over 12 bases. Trimming cost V 0 bases and J 4 bases; bases outside gene matches: 5. The CDR3 length is 16 residues. The germline V gene has CDR1 SGHRS and CDR2 YFSETQ. The whole variable domain, filled in from reference TRBV5-1 and TRBJ2-7, reads KAGVTQTPRYLIKTRGQQVTLSCSPISGHRSVSWYQQTPGQGLQFLFEYFSETQRNKGNFPGRFSGRQFSNSRSEMNVSTLELGDSALYLCASSLAGTGGFYEQYFGPGTRLTVT.

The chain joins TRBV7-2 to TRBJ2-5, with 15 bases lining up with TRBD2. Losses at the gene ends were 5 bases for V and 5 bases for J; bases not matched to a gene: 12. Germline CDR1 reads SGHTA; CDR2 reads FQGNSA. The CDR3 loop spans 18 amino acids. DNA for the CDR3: TGTGCCAGCAGCGGAAGGGGACTAGCGGGGGGCCTTCGGGAGACCCAGTACTTC. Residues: CASSGRGLAGGLRETQYF.

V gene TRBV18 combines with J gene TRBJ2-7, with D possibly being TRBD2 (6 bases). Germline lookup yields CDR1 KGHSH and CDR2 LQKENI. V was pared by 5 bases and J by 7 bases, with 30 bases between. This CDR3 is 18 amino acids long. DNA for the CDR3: TGTGCCAGCTCATTACGCCCCGCCGGCGGGGAAGGCGTGGGGGAGCAGTACTTC. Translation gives CASSLRPAGGEGVGEQYF.

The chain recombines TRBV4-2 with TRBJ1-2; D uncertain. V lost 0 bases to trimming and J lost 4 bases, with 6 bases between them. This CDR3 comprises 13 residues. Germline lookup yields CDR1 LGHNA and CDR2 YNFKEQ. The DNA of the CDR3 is TGTGCCAGCAGCCAAGAGCGGGGCTATGGCTACACCTTC. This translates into CASSQERGYGYTF.

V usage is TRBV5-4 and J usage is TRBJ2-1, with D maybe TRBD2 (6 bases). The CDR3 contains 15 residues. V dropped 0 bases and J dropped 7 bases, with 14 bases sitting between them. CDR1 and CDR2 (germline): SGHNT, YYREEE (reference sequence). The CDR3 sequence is CASSLALAMGNEQFF. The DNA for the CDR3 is TGTGCCAGCAGCTTGGCTCTAGCGATGGGAAATGAGCAGTTCTTC.

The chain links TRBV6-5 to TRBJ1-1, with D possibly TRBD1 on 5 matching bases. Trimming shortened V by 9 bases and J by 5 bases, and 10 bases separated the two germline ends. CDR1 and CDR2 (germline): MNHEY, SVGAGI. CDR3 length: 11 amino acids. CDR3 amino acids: CARGEGTEAFF. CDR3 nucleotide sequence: TGTGCCAGGGGGGAGGGGACTGAAGCTTTCTTT.

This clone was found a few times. The CDR3 loop reads CASSQGTGSGRGSYEQYF. The CDR3 nucleotides are TGCGCCAGCAGCCAGGGGACAGGTAGCGGGAGGGGATCCTACGAGCAGTACTTC. V gene TRBV4-1 combines with J gene TRBJ2-7; 11 nucleotides agree with TRBD2. The CDR3 covers 18 residues. Trimming removed 3 bases from V and 1 base from J; junction bases left unmatched: 11. Germline V gene data show CDR1 as MGHRA and CDR2 as YSYEKL.

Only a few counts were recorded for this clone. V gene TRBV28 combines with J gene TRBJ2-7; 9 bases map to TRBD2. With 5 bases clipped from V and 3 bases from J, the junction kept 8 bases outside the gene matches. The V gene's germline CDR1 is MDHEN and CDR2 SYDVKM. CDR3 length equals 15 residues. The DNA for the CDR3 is TGTGCCAGCAGTCTCTCGGGACTAGCCCGCTACGAGCAGTACTTC. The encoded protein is CASSLSGLARYEQYF.

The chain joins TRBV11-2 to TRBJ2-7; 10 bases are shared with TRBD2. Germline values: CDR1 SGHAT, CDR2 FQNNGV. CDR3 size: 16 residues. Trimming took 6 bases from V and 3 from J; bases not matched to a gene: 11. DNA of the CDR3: TGTGCCAGCAGTATGAGGGGGTCTAGCGGGAGCTACGAGCAGTACTTC. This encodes CASSMRGSSGSYEQYF.

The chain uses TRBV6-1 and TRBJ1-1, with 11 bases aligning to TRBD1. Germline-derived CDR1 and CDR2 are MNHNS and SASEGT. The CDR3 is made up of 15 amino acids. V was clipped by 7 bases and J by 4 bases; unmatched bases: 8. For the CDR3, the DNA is TGTGCCAGCAAGGACAGGGGGCGCGGAGGCACTGAAGCTTTCTTT. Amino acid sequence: CASKDRGRGGTEAFF.

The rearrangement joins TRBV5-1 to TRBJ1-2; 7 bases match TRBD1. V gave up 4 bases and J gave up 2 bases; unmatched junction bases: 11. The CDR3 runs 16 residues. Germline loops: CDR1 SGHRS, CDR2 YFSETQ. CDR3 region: CASSQALKTGNYGYTF. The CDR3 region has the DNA TGCGCCAGCAGCCAAGCCCTTAAGACAGGGAACTATGGCTACACCTTC.

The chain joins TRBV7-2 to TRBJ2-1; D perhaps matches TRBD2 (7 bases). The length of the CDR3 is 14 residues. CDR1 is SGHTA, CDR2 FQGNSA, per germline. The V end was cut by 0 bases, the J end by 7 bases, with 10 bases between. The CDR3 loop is CASSLAGGQNEQFF. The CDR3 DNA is TGTGCCAGCAGCTTAGCGGGGGGGCAAAATGAGCAGTTCTTC. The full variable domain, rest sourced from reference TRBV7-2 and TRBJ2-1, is GAGVSQSPSNKVTEKGKDVELRCDPISGHTALYWYRQSLGQGLEFLIYFQGNSAPDKSGLPSDRFSAERTGGSVSTLTIQRTQQEDSAVYLCASSLAGGQNEQFFGPGTRLTVL.

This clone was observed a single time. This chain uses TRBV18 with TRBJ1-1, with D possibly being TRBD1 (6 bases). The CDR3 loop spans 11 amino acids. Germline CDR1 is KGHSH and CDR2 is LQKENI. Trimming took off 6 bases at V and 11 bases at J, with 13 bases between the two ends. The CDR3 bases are TGTGCCAGCTCGGGGTCAGGACAGGCTTTCTTT. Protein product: CASSGSGQAFF. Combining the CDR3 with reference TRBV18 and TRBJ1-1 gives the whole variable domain NAGVMQNPRHLVRRRGQEARLRCSPMKGHSHVYWYRQLPEEGLKFMVYLQKENIIDESGMPKERFSAEFPKEGPSILRIQQVVRGDSAAYFCASSGSGQAFFGQGTRLTVV.

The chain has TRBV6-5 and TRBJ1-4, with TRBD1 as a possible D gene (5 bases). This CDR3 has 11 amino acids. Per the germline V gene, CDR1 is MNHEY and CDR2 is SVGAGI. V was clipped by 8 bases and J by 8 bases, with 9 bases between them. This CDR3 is CASYRGEKLFF. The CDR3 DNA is TGTGCCAGCTATAGGGGAGAAAAACTGTTTTTT.

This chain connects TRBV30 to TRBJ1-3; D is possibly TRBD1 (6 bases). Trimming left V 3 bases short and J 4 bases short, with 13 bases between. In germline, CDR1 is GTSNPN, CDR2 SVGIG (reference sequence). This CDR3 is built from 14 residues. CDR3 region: CAWRGQGNGNTIYF. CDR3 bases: TGTGCCTGGAGGGGTCAGGGGAACGGAAACACCATATATTTT.

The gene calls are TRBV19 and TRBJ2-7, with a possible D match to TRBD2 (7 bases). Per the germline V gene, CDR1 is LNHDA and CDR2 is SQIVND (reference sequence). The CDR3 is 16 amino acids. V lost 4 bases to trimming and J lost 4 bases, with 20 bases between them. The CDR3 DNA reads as TGTGCCAGTAGTAAACAGGGACCGGGACTACCATACGAGCAGTACTTC. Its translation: CASSKQGPGLPYEQYF.

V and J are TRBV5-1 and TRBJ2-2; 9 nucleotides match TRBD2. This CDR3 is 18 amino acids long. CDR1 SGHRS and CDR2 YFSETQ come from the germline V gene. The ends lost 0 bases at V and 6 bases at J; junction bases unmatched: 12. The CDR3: CASSLAGFSGGASGELFF. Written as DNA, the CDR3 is TGCGCCAGCAGCTTGGCCGGGTTTAGCGGGGGAGCCTCCGGGGAGCTGTTTTTT.

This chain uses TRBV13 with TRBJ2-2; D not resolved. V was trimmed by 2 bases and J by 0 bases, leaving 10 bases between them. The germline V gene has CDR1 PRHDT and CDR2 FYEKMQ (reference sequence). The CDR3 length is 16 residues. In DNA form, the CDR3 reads TGTGCCAGCAGCTTATTGCCATACACGAACACCGGGGAGCTGTTTTTT. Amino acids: CASSLLPYTNTGELFF.

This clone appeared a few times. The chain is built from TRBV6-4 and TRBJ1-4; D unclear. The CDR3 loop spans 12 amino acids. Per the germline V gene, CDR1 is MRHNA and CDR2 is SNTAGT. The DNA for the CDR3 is TGTACCTTCGGTCGGTGTAATGAAAAACTGTTTTTT. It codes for CTFGRCNEKLFF.

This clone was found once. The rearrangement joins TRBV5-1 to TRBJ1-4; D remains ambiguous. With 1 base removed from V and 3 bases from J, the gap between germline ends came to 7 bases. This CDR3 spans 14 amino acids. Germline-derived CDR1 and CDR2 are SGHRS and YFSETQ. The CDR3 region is CASSLSLSNEKLFF. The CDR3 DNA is TGCGCCAGCAGCTTGAGCCTCTCTAATGAAAAACTGTTTTTT.

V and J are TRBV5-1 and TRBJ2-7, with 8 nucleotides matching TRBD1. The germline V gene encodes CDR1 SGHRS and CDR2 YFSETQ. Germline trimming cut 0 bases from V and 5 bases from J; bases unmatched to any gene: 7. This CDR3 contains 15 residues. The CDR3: CASSLAGGAMNEQYF. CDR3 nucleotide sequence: TGCGCCAGCAGCTTGGCAGGGGGCGCAATGAACGAGCAGTACTTC.

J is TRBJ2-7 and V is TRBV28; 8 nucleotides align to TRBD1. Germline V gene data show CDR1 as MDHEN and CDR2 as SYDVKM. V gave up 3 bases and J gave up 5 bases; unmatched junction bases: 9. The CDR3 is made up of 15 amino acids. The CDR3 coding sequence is TGTGCCAGCAGTTTTTCCGGGACAGGAGTCCACGAGCAGTACTTC. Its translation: CASSFSGTGVHEQYF.

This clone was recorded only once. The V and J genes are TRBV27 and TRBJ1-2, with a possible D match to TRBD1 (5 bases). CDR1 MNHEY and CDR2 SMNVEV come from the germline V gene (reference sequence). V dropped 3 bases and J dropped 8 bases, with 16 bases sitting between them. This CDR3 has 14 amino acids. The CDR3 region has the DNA TGTGCCAGCAGTTTGGGAGGGAGGGGCTACGGCTACACCTTC. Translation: CASSLGGRGYGYTF.

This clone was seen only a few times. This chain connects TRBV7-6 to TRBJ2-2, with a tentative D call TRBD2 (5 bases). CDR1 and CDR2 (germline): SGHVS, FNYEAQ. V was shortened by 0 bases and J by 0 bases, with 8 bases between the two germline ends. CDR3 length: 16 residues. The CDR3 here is CASSLAADTNTGELFF. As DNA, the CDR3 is TGTGCCAGCAGCTTAGCAGCGGATACGAACACCGGGGAGCTGTTTTTT.